A selection of T cell receptor beta chains follows, all from one sample in a study of shared clonotypes between healthy human individuals. The data were produced by immunoSEQ multiplex PCR, yet TCRdb's version contains in-frame clones alone and is incomplete. The table includes over 700,000 clones, 55% to 80% detected once. The sequenced material came from memory CD4+ T cells sorted from blood. These receptors were obtained from a woman in her 30s in good health. The conserved cysteine and the conserved F or W are not part of the CDR3 here. Each record gives: V gene, D gene, clone size, CDR3 protein. The D gene is left open where the match is weak. Rows give clone size only sometimes, using once, few, many, or a class for an expanded clone.

V: TRBV18
D: -
size: -
CDR3: ASSPQALETQY

V: TRBV29-1
D: TRBD1
size: -
CDR3: SVDSQGVETQY

V: TRBV19
D: -
size: -
CDR3: ASGNLGSYEQY

V: TRBV4-1
D: -
size: -
CDR3: ASSQGFVRTPGVDEQY

V: TRBV5-4
D: -
size: once
CDR3: ASSKDISGEAF

V: TRBV28
D: -
size: -
CDR3: ASSLLTGSYNEQF

V: TRBV5-6
D: -
size: -
CDR3: ASSLLGGDVMNTEAF

V: TRBV15
D: -
size: -
CDR3: ATSRLQVQDRTQY

V: TRBV5-5
D: -
size: few
CDR3: ASSLGLAENEQF

V: TRBV7-2
D: -
size: -
CDR3: ASSLTGANVLT